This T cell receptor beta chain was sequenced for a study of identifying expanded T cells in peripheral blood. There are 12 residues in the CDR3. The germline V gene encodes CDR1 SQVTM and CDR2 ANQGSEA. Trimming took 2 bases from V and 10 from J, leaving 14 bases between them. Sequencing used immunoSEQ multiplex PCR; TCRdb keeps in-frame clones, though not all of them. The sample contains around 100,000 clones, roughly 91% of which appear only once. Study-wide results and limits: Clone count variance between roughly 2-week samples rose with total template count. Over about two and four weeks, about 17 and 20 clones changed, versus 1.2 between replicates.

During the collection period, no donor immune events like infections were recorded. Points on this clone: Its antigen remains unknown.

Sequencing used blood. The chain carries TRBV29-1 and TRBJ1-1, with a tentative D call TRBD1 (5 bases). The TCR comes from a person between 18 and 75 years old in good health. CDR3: CSVELGREAAFF. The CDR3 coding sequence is TGCAGCGTTGAATTGGGCAGGGAAGCAGCTTTCTTT.